The next 12 T cell receptor beta chains were all read from a single sample in a study of blood T cell repertoires in COVID-19. Measured with immunoSEQ multiplex PCR; TCRdb has only the in-frame clones, and not every one. The sample shows about 70,000 clones, 70% to 80% of them seen only once. The sample taken for sequencing was peripheral blood. Receptors originate from an older man with acute or convalescent COVID-19.

This chain uses TRBV11-2 with TRBJ2-1, with 11 bases aligning to TRBD2. The CDR3 covers 15 residues. CDR1 and CDR2 from the germline V gene are SGHAT and FQNNGV. J gave up 3 bases and V 6 bases, and 4 bases lay outside the gene matches. The CDR3 region has the DNA TGTGCCAGCAGTCTACTAGCGGGGGACTACAATGAGCAGTTCTTC. Translating gives CASSLLAGDYNEQFF.

This clone was recorded only once. The chain uses TRBV5-4 and TRBJ2-5, with a weak D call TRBD2 (7 bases). Germline lookup yields CDR1 SGHNT and CDR2 YYREEE (reference sequence). This CDR3 region has 15 residues. V was shortened by 4 bases and J by 9 bases, with 22 bases between the two germline ends. The CDR3: CASSPYRAEGGAQYF. CDR3 in DNA: TGTGCCAGCAGCCCCTATCGGGCCGAGGGGGGGGCCCAGTACTTC.

The rearrangement uses TRBV5-1 and TRBJ2-2; 8 bases match TRBD1. The germline CDR1 and CDR2 sequences are SGHRS and YFSETQ. The V gene end was trimmed by 5 bases and the J gene end by 5 bases; junction bases not matched to a gene: 5. The CDR3 totals 14 residues. The DNA of the CDR3 is TGCGCCAGCAGGCGGGACAGGATGACCGGGGAGCTGTTTTTT. This sequence encodes CASRRDRMTGELFF. Looking up the rest from reference TRBV5-1 and TRBJ2-2 gives the full variable domain: KAGVTQTPRYLIKTRGQQVTLSCSPISGHRSVSWYQQTPGQGLQFLFEYFSETQRNKGNFPGRFSGRQFSNSRSEMNVSTLELGDSALYLCASRRDRMTGELFFGEGSRLTVL.

The J gene is TRBJ2-5, the V gene TRBV5-1, with 16 positions matching TRBD2. Germline CDR1 and CDR2: SGHRS and YFSETQ. The CDR3 is 17 amino acids. V trimming: 3 bases; J trimming: 3 bases; junction bases outside the gene matches: 5. As DNA, the CDR3 is TGCGCCAGCAGCTCGGGACTAGCGGGAGGGCTCGAAGAGACCCAGTACTTC. This translates into CASSSGLAGGLEETQYF. Supplemented by reference TRBV5-1 and TRBJ2-5, the full variable domain reads KAGVTQTPRYLIKTRGQQVTLSCSPISGHRSVSWYQQTPGQGLQFLFEYFSETQRNKGNFPGRFSGRQFSNSRSEMNVSTLELGDSALYLCASSSGLAGGLEETQYFGPGTRLLVL.

The chain uses TRBV28 and TRBJ2-7, with a tentative D call TRBD2 (6 bases). Trimming cost V 9 bases and J 2 bases, with 11 bases left between them. Germline CDR1 reads MDHEN; CDR2 reads SYDVKM. The CDR3 is made up of 12 amino acids. The CDR3 sequence: CASTRGTYEQYF. Here the CDR3 DNA reads TGTGCCAGTACCCGGGGGACCTACGAGCAGTACTTC.

This clone was counted between two and nine times. The chain employs TRBV28 and TRBJ1-1; 9 bases map to TRBD1. J gave up 6 bases and V 5 bases, and 10 bases lay outside the gene matches. The germline gives CDR1 MDHEN, CDR2 SYDVKM. The CDR3 spans 15 residues. CDR3: CASSPPGQGKAEAFF. The CDR3 coding sequence is TGTGCCAGCAGTCCTCCGGGACAGGGAAAGGCTGAAGCTTTCTTT.

This clone was observed a handful of times. The chain links TRBV5-4 to TRBJ2-1, with a weak D call TRBD2 (6 bases). Trimming pared 4 bases from V and 0 bases from J, leaving 8 bases between. The CDR3 loop spans 14 amino acids. Germline values: CDR1 SGHNT, CDR2 YYREEE (reference sequence). The DNA of the CDR3 is TGTGCCAGCAGCCGGGGGAGCTCCTACAATGAGCAGTTCTTC. It encodes CASSRGSSYNEQFF.

The gene calls are TRBV19 and TRBJ2-1, with 13 bases aligning to TRBD2. The CDR3 is 14 residues long. V dropped 10 bases and J dropped 3; count of bases not matched to a gene: 3. Germline V CDR1 and CDR2: LNHDA, SQIVND (reference sequence). DNA for the CDR3: TGTGCCACCCGGACTAGCGGGAGCTACAATGAGCAGTTCTTC. As protein: CATRTSGSYNEQFF.

This sequence joins TRBV28 and TRBJ2-3, with TRBD2 matching over 8 bases. CDR1 MDHEN and CDR2 SYDVKM come from the germline V gene. J was trimmed by 3 bases and V by 5 bases; bases with no gene match: 10. The CDR3 totals 16 residues. CDR3 nucleotides: TGTGCCAGCAGTCCGGGACTAGATCATTCTACAGATACGCAGTATTTT. It codes for CASSPGLDHSTDTQYF.

The V call is TRBV6-4, the J call TRBJ2-1, with 16 bases fitting TRBD2. The CDR3 is 20 residues long. With V trimmed by 7 bases and J by 2 bases, 14 bases remained unmatched. CDR1 and CDR2 (germline): MRHNA, SNTAGT. The CDR3 sequence: CASTRDGGTSGRATYNEQFF. For the CDR3, the DNA is TGTGCCAGCACCCGGGACGGCGGGACTAGCGGGAGGGCCACCTACAATGAGCAGTTCTTC.

The chain combines TRBV11-3 with TRBJ2-3, with TRBD1 matching over 8 bases. V dropped 5 bases and J dropped 1; count of bases not matched to a gene: 5. Looked up from germline, CDR1 is SGHNT and CDR2 is YENEEA. This CDR3 is 15 amino acids long. This CDR3 reads CASSPGTGRTDTQYF. DNA for the CDR3: TGTGCCAGCAGCCCTGGGACAGGTCGCACAGATACGCAGTATTTT.

This clone appeared a few times. The chain joins TRBV12-3 or TRBV12-4 to TRBJ1-2; no reliable D call. V shed 4 bases and J shed 0 bases, with 6 bases lying between them. The CDR3 contains 13 residues. The CDR3 protein is CASSSGSNYGYTF. The CDR3, as DNA: TGTGCCAGCAGTTCAGGATCTAACTATGGCTACACCTTC.